Listed below are T cell receptor beta chains from one sample, sequenced in a study of blood T cells in healthy people across ages. TCRdb reanalysed the 5' RACE reads using MiXCR and keeps one entry per CDR3 protein. The sample includes roughly 1.5 million distinct CDR3 sequences, about 42% seen only once; the top ten take more than 4%. Sequencing input: blood. These receptors all stem from a young woman in good health. The conserved cysteine and the conserved F or W are not part of the CDR3 here.

J gene | CDR3 length | V gene | CDR3 protein
TRBJ2-1 | 12 | TRBV7-2 | ASSLALAGYEQF
TRBJ1-4 | 14 | TRBV15 | ATSRDVFQGGEKLF
TRBJ2-3 | 12 | TRBV20-1 | SARVDSARDTQY
TRBJ2-7 | 12 | TRBV6-2/TRBV6-3 | ASSLPTGNYEQY
TRBJ1-5 | 12 | TRBV20-1 | SARGGGVNQPQH
TRBJ2-2 | 11 | TRBV29-1 | SAGVAATGELF
TRBJ2-2 | 15 | TRBV20-1 | SARPSDRGRYTGELF
TRBJ1-2 | 13 | TRBV28 | ASSSPQGFNYGYT
TRBJ2-1 | 15 | TRBV4-2 | ASSQDPRTSLRNEQF
TRBJ2-1 | 15 | TRBV7-9 | ASISDYGRGGHNEQF
TRBJ1-5 | 13 | TRBV20-1 | SASSSGGGNQPQH
TRBJ2-1 | 14 | TRBV10-3 | AISSGLAGVGNEQF
TRBJ2-5 | 11 | TRBV12-3/TRBV12-4 | ASKRGQQETQY
TRBJ2-1 | 10 | TRBV24-1 | ATSDLGLEQF
TRBJ2-7 | 12 | TRBV15 | ATSREAGNYEQY
TRBJ2-1 | 13 | TRBV6-2/TRBV6-3 | ASSSQGAGGNEQF
TRBJ2-7 | 11 | TRBV5-6 | ASSFGTPIEQY
NA | 12 | TRBV11-2 | ASSFPLGAETQY
TRBJ2-5 | 14 | TRBV12-3/TRBV12-4 | ASSPHPAGIQETQY
NA | 14 | TRBV12-3/TRBV12-4 | ASSTGGTGAKETQY
TRBJ2-7 | 12 | TRBV20-1 | SGISGQGTYEQY
TRBJ2-5 | 13 | TRBV2 | ASRPHGEAQETQY
TRBJ1-4 | 13 | TRBV20-1 | SARDGRRTNEKLF
TRBJ2-1 | 14 | TRBV20-1 | SARDWSTEVVSEQF
TRBJ2-3 | 13 | TRBV6-5 | ACSGLAGSTDTQY